The rows below give T cell receptor beta chains drawn from one sample of a study of shared clonotypes between healthy human individuals. Clones were sequenced by immunoSEQ multiplex PCR, and TCRdb holds only the in-frame ones, with some missing. The table shows fewer than 1 million clones, with 96% occurring only once. Sequenced: naive CD8+ T cells sorted from blood. These receptors were obtained from a man in his thirties or forties in good health. CDR3s include the opening cysteine and the closing phenylalanine or tryptophan. A D gene is named only where the DNA matches it firmly. Clone size is shown for a subset of rows, as once, few, many or a class of expanded clone.

>NA|TRBV5-4|TRBD1|TRBJ2-2
CASSFGTVYTGELFF
TGTGCCAGCAGCTTCGGGACAGTTTACACCGGGGAGCTGTTTTTT
>NA|TRBV7-9|TRBD1|TRBJ1-5
CASSFVLGTVSYSNQPQHF
TGTGCCAGCAGCTTTGTTCTAGGGACAGTCAGCTATAGCAATCAGCCCCAGCATTTT
>NA|TRBV11-2|NA|TRBJ2-2
CASSLDHLWDNTGELFF
TGTGCCAGCAGCTTAGATCATCTCTGGGACAACACCGGGGAGCTGTTTTTT
>NA|TRBV27|NA|TRBJ2-3
CASGTPTRRGTDTQYF
TGTGCCAGCGGAACACCGACGCGGCGGGGCACAGATACGCAGTATTTT
>NA|TRBV30|TRBD1|TRBJ1-1
CAWSAGGNTEAFF
TGTGCCTGGAGTGCAGGGGGAAACACTGAAGCTTTCTTT
>NA|TRBV4-1|NA|TRBJ2-1
CASSQDPGLPYNEQFF
TGCGCCAGCAGCCAAGACCCGGGACTCCCCTACAATGAGCAGTTCTTC
>NA|TRBV10-1|TRBD1|TRBJ2-1
CASSFTGVHINEQFF
TGCGCCAGCAGCTTCACAGGGGTCCATATCAATGAGCAGTTCTTC
>NA|TRBV4-1|NA|TRBJ2-7
CASSLGTASYEQYF
TGCGCCAGCAGCCTCGGAACAGCCTCCTACGAGCAGTACTTC
>once|TRBV11-2|TRBD2|TRBJ2-1
CASSATGGSYNEQFF
TGTGCCAGCAGCGCAACGGGAGGATCCTACAATGAGCAGTTCTTC
>NA|TRBV28|NA|TRBJ2-5
CASSFGVRQETQYF
TGTGCCAGCAGTTTTGGAGTCCGTCAAGAGACCCAGTACTTC
>NA|TRBV15|TRBD1|TRBJ2-7
CATRDRVGYEQYF
TGTGCCACCAGGGACAGGGTCGGGTACGAGCAGTACTTC
>NA|TRBV5-1|NA|TRBJ2-7
CASSLTVSSYEQYF
TGCGCCAGCAGCTTAACCGTTAGCTCCTACGAGCAGTACTTC
>NA|TRBV6-1|NA|TRBJ2-1
CASSVKNPSSYNEQFF
TGTGCCAGCAGTGTCAAAAATCCAAGCTCCTACAATGAGCAGTTCTTC
>NA|TRBV2|TRBD2|TRBJ2-3
CASSEDRTSGPTDTQYF
TGTGCCAGCAGTGAAGATAGGACTAGCGGTCCCACAGATACGCAGTATTTT
>NA|TRBV2|TRBD1|TRBJ1-5
CASSEGQGAFRPQHF
TGTGCCAGCAGTGAAGGACAGGGGGCTTTTCGGCCCCAGCATTTT
>NA|TRBV4-1|TRBD2|TRBJ2-3
CASSQRTSGRSTDTQYF
TGCGCCAGCAGCCAACGGACTAGCGGGAGATCCACAGATACGCAGTATTTT
>NA|TRBV28|NA|TRBJ2-3
CASSLGTSRTDTQYF
TGTGCCAGCAGTTTAGGGACAAGCCGCACAGATACGCAGTATTTT
>NA|TRBV5-1|TRBD2|TRBJ2-5
CASSLGGSGSLGETQYF
TGCGCCAGCAGCTTGGGGGGTAGCGGGAGTCTGGGAGAGACCCAGTACTTC
>NA|TRBV27|TRBD2|TRBJ2-5
CASSLLAGSYQETQYF
TGTGCCAGCAGTTTACTAGCGGGGTCGTACCAAGAGACCCAGTACTTC
>NA|TRBV27|NA|TRBJ2-1
CASSSTSYNEQFF
TGTGCCAGCAGTAGTACCTCCTACAATGAGCAGTTCTTC
>NA|TRBV2|TRBD1|TRBJ2-5
CASSRDRNYETQYF
TGTGCCAGCAGCCGGGACAGGAATTACGAGACCCAGTACTTC
>once|TRBV6-6|NA|TRBJ2-2
CASSPNLNTGELFF
TGTGCCAGCAGTCCTAACTTGAACACCGGGGAGCTGTTTTTT
>NA|TRBV29-1|NA|TRBJ2-1
CSVEGGRISSYNEQFF
TGCAGCGTTGAAGGCGGTCGGATAAGCTCCTACAATGAGCAGTTCTTC
>NA|TRBV29-1|TRBD1|TRBJ2-7
CSVRTGSYEQYF
TGCAGCGTCAGGACAGGGTCCTACGAGCAGTACTTC
>NA|TRBV5-5|NA|TRBJ2-7
CASSVDVSYEQYF
TGTGCCAGCAGCGTGGACGTATCCTACGAGCAGTACTTC
>NA|TRBV6-5|NA|TRBJ1-1
CASIPGGAVAEAFF
TGTGCCAGCATCCCGGGGGGCGCGGTCGCCGAAGCTTTCTTT
>NA|TRBV5-1|NA|TRBJ2-7
CASSLGYTEQYF
TGCGCCAGCAGCTTGGGGTACACCGAGCAGTACTTC
>NA|TRBV7-9|NA|TRBJ2-1
CASSQDFTEQFF
TGTGCCAGCAGCCAAGACTTCACTGAGCAGTTCTTC
>NA|TRBV2|NA|TRBJ2-1
CASIDLGYNEQFF
TGTGCCAGCATAGATCTAGGATACAATGAGCAGTTCTTC
>NA|TRBV7-8|NA|TRBJ2-1
CASSFTGIGVFEQFF
TGTGCCAGCAGCTTTACGGGGATCGGCGTTTTTGAGCAGTTCTTC
>NA|TRBV20-1|NA|TRBJ1-1
CSAKGSTEAFF
TGCAGTGCTAAAGGGAGCACTGAAGCTTTCTTT
>NA|TRBV5-1|NA|TRBJ2-5
CASSLRRRSGETQYF
TGCGCCAGCAGCTTACGGCGTCGGTCGGGAGAGACCCAGTACTTC
>once|TRBV7-8|NA|TRBJ2-7
CASSPGWRGEEGYEQYF
TGTGCCAGCAGCCCCGGATGGAGGGGAGAAGAGGGCTACGAGCAGTACTTC
>NA|TRBV27|NA|TRBJ2-3
CASRDWRATDTQYF
TGTGCCAGCAGGGACTGGCGGGCCACAGATACGCAGTATTTT
>NA|TRBV9|TRBD2|TRBJ2-7
CASSVGAGDRYEQYF
TGTGCCAGCAGCGTGGGAGCGGGAGACCGATACGAGCAGTACTTC
>NA|TRBV6-6|NA|TRBJ2-7
CASSRTRYEQYF
TGTGCCAGCAGCCGGACACGTTACGAGCAGTACTTC
>NA|TRBV4-1|TRBD2|TRBJ2-2
CASSQELASGGVIAGELFF
TGCGCCAGCAGCCAAGAATTGGCTAGCGGGGGAGTAATTGCCGGGGAGCTGTTTTTT
>NA|TRBV6-5|NA|TRBJ1-4
CASRNRVPNEKLFF
TGTGCCAGCAGGAACAGGGTGCCTAATGAAAAACTGTTTTTT
>NA|TRBV29-1|NA|TRBJ2-2
CSVEPNTGELFF
TGCAGCGTTGAACCTAACACCGGGGAGCTGTTTTTT
>NA|TRBV13|TRBD1|TRBJ2-1
CASSPRGWGYNEQFF
TGTGCCAGCAGCCCCAGGGGGTGGGGGTACAATGAGCAGTTCTTC
>NA|TRBV11-2|NA|TRBJ2-3
CASSHARGGATDTQYF
TGTGCCAGCAGTCACGCAAGGGGGGGTGCTACAGATACGCAGTATTTT
>NA|TRBV9|NA|TRBJ1-1
CASSPFGTEAFF
TGTGCCAGCAGCCCCTTCGGCACTGAAGCTTTCTTT
>NA|TRBV6-5|NA|TRBJ1-1
CASSFTTSDTEAFF
TGTGCCAGCAGTTTCACGACATCGGACACTGAAGCTTTCTTT
>NA|TRBV25-1|TRBD1|TRBJ2-1
CASSEGTGDLFF
TGTGCCAGCAGTGAAGGGACAGGGGATCTGTTCTTC
>NA|TRBV7-9|TRBD2|TRBJ2-1
CASSLALAGDNEQFF
TGTGCCAGCAGCTTAGCACTAGCGGGAGACAATGAGCAGTTCTTC
>NA|TRBV11-2|NA|TRBJ2-7
CASSLRQADYEQYF
TGTGCCAGCAGCTTAAGACAGGCCGACTACGAGCAGTACTTC
>NA|TRBV4-1|NA|TRBJ1-1
CASSQGFGVTEAFF
TGCGCCAGCAGCCAAGGATTCGGGGTTACTGAAGCTTTCTTT
>NA|TRBV19|NA|TRBJ2-3
CASKALGYSSTDTQYF
TGTGCCAGTAAGGCACTCGGATACTCTAGCACAGATACGCAGTATTTT
>NA|TRBV5-6|TRBD1|TRBJ2-7
CASSRDRAYEQYF
TGTGCCAGCAGCCGGGACAGGGCCTACGAGCAGTACTTC